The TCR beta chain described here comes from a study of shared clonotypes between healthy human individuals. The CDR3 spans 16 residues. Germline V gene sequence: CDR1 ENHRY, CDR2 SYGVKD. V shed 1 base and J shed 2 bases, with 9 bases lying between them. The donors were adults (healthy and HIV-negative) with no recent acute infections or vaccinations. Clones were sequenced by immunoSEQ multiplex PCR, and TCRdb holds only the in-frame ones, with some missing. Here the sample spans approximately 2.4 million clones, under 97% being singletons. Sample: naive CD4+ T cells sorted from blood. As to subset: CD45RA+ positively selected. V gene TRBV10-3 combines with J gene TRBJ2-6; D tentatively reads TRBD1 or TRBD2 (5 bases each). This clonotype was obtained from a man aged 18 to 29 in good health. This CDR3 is CAISEFGATGANVLTF. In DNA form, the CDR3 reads TGTGCCATCAGTGAGTTCGGGGCAACTGGGGCCAACGTCCTGACTTTC.